Detailed here is one T cell receptor (beta chain). Its matching antigen is unknown. No patient had autoimmune disease or received systemic immunosuppression. This specimen comes from a study of OX40 agonist ivuxolimab in advanced cancers. At the level of the study: An agonistic human IgG2 monoclonal antibody against OX40 (CD134) was given. Patients in dose escalation had liver, melanoma, kidney or head and neck cancers. Study results and caveats: At 0.1 to 3.0 mg/kg and by week 6, clonal expansion occurred in CD4+ and CD8+ blood T cells.

Generated by immunoSEQ multiplex PCR, the TCRdb table keeps only in-frame clones and is missing some. The sample gives roughly 59,000 clones, 80% to 95% of which show up once; 10% to 15% is in the top ten. This receptor was obtained from an adult with an advanced solid tumor such as melanoma, head and neck, liver or kidney cancer. This sample comprised CD4+ or CD8+ T cells sorted from blood, obtained in a trial of the OX40 agonist ivuxolimab.

The CDR3 region is CASSAGQTPQPQHF. The CDR3 nucleotides read TGTGCCAGCAGTGCGGGACAGACTCCTCAGCCCCAGCATTTT. V usage is TRBV25-1 and J usage is TRBJ1-5; 7 positions agree with TRBD1. Germline V lookup: CDR1 MGHDK, CDR2 SYGVNS. The CDR3 extends over 14 amino acids. J gave up 6 bases and V 4 bases, and 6 bases lay outside the gene matches.